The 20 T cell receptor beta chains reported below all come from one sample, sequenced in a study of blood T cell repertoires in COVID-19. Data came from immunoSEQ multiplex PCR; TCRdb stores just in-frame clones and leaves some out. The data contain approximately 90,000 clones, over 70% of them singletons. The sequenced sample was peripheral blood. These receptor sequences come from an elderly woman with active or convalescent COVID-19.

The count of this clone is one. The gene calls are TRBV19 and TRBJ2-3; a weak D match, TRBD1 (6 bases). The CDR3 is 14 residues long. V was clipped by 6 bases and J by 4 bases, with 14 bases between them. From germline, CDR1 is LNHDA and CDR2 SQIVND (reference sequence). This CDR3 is CASRDIGTSDTQYF. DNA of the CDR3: TGTGCCAGTAGAGATATCGGGACATCAGATACGCAGTATTTT.

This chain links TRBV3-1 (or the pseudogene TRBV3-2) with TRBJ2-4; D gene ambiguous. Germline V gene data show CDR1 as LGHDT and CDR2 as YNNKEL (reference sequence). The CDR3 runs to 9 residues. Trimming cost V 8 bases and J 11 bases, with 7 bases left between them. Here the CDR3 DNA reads TGTGCCAGCTCGTGTCTTCAGTACTTC. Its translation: CASSCLQYF.

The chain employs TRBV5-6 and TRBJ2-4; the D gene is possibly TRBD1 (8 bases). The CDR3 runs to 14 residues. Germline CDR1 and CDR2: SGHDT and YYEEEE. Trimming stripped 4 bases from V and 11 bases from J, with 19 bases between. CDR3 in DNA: TGTGCCAGCAGCCTGGGGGGGACAGGAACCGTTCAGTACTTC. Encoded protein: CASSLGGTGTVQYF.

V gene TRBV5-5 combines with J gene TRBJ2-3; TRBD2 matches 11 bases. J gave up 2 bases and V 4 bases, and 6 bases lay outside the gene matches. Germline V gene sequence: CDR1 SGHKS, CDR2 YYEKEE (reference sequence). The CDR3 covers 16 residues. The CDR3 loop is CASSIGLAGNTDTQYF. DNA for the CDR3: TGTGCCAGCAGCATCGGACTAGCGGGTAACACAGATACGCAGTATTTT. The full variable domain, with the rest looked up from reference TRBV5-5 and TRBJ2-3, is DAGVTQSPTHLIKTRGQQVTLRCSPISGHKSVSWYQQVLGQGPQFIFQYYEKEERGRGNFPDRFSARQFPNYSSELNVNALLLGDSALYLCASSIGLAGNTDTQYFGPGTRLTVL.

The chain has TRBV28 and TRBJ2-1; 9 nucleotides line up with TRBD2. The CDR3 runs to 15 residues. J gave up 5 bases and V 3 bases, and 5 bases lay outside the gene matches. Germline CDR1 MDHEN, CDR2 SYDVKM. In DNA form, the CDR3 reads TGTGCCAGCAGTTTGGCGGGAGGGGAGAACAATGAGCAGTTCTTC. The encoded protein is CASSLAGGENNEQFF.

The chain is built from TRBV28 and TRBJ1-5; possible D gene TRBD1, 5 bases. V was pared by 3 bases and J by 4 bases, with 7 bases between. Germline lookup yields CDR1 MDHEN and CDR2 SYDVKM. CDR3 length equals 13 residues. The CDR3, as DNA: TGTGCCAGCAGTTTTGACAGTAATCAGCCCCAGCATTTT. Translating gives CASSFDSNQPQHF.

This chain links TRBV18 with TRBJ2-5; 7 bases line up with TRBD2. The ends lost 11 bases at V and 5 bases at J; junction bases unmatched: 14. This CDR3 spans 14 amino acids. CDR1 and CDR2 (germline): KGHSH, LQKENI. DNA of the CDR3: TGTGCCTCGTTCCGGGAGGCCCAAGCGGAGACCCAGTACTTC. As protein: CASFREAQAETQYF.

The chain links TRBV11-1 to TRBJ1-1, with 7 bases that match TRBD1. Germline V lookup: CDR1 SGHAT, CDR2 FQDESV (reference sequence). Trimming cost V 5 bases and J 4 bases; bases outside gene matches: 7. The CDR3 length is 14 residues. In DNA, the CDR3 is TGTGCCAGCAGCCCCAGGGGGACGCCCACTGAAGCTTTCTTT. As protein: CASSPRGTPTEAFF.

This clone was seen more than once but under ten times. The CDR3 loop reads CASSTGLQGFNTEAFF. The CDR3 DNA is TGTGCCAGCAGTACCGGATTACAGGGGTTTAACACTGAAGCTTTCTTT. This rearrangement joins TRBV28 to TRBJ1-1; 7 bases agree with TRBD1. Germline loops: CDR1 MDHEN, CDR2 SYDVKM. This CDR3 is built from 16 residues. V shed 5 bases, J shed 2 bases, and the junction held 11 bases outside the gene matches.

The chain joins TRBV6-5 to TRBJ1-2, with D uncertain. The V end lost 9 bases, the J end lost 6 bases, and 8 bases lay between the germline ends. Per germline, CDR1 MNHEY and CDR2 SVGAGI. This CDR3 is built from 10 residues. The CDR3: CARRSDGYTF. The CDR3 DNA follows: TGTGCCAGACGGTCGGATGGCTACACCTTC.

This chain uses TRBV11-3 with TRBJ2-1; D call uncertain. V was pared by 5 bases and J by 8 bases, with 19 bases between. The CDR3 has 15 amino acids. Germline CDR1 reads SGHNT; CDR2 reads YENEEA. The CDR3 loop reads CASSHGGLVGYEQFF. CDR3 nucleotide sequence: TGTGCCAGCAGCCACGGCGGCCTAGTCGGTTATGAGCAGTTCTTC.

The CDR3 loop reads CASSQTPQGAGTYEQYF. The CDR3 nucleotides read TGTGCCAGTAGTCAGACCCCACAGGGGGCGGGTACCTACGAGCAGTACTTC. The chain couples TRBV19 to TRBJ2-7; the match to TRBD1 covers 9 bases. V shed 5 bases and J 2 bases; nucleotides not matched to a gene: 13. Per the germline V gene, CDR1 is LNHDA and CDR2 is SQIVND (reference sequence). This CDR3 spans 17 amino acids. Together with reference TRBV19 and TRBJ2-7, the CDR3 gives the full variable domain: DGGITQSPKYLFRKEGQNVTLSCEQNLNHDAMYWYRQDPGQGLRLIYYSQIVNDFQKGDIAEGYSVSREKKESFPLTVTSAQKNPTAFYLCASSQTPQGAGTYEQYFGPGTRLTVT.

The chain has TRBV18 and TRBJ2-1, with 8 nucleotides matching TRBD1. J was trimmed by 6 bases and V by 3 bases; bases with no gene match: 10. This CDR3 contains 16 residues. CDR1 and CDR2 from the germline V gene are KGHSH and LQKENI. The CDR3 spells CASSPTGGQGFNEQFF. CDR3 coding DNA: TGTGCCAGCTCACCCACAGGCGGACAGGGATTCAATGAGCAGTTCTTC. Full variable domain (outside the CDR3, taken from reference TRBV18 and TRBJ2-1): NAGVMQNPRHLVRRRGQEARLRCSPMKGHSHVYWYRQLPEEGLKFMVYLQKENIIDESGMPKERFSAEFPKEGPSILRIQQVVRGDSAAYFCASSPTGGQGFNEQFFGPGTRLTVL.

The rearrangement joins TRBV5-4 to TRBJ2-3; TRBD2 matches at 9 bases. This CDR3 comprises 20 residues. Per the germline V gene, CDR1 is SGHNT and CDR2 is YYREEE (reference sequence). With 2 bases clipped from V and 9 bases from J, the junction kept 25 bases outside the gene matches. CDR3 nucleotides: TGTGCCAGCAGCTTCTCGGCCAGAGGACTAGCGTACCAGGCAAGGGACACGCAGTATTTT. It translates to CASSFSARGLAYQARDTQYF.

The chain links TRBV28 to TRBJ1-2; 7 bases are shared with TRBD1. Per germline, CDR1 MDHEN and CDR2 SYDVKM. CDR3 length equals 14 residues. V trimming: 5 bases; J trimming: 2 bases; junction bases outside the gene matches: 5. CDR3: CASSPTGVNYGYTF. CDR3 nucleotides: TGTGCCAGCAGTCCAACAGGGGTAAACTATGGCTACACCTTC.

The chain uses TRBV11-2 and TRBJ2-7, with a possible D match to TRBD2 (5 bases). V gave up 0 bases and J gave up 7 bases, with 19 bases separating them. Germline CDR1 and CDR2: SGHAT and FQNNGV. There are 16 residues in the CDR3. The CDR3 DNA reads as TGTGCCAGCAGCTTAGATCTAACGGGAAGGTCGAGTGAGCAGTACTTC. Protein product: CASSLDLTGRSSEQYF. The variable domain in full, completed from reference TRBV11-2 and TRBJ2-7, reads EAGVAQSPRYKIIEKRQSVAFWCNPISGHATLYWYQQILGQGPKLLIQFQNNGVVDDSQLPKDRFSAERLKGVDSTLKIQPAKLEDSAVYLCASSLDLTGRSSEQYFGPGTRLTVT.

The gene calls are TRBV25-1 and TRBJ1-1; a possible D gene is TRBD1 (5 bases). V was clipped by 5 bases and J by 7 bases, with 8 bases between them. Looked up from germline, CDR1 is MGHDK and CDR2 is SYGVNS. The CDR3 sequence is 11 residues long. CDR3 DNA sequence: TGTGCCAGCAGTTCAGGGCTTGAAGCTTTCTTT. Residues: CASSSGLEAFF.

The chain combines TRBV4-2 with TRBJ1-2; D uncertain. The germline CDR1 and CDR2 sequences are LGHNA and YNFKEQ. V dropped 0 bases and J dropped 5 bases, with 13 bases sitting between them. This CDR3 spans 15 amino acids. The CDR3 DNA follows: TGTGCCAGCAGCCAAGATGTCAGAAATCTGTATGGCTACACCTTC. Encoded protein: CASSQDVRNLYGYTF.

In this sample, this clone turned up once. The CDR3 DNA follows: TGCGCCAGCAGCCTGACTAGAACCCAAGAGACCCAGTACTTC. Translation: CASSLTRTQETQYF. This rearrangement joins TRBV5-1 to TRBJ2-5, with D possibly being TRBD2 (6 bases). CDR1 is SGHRS, CDR2 YFSETQ, per germline. V gave up 4 bases and J gave up 1 base, with 11 bases separating them. The CDR3 covers 14 residues.

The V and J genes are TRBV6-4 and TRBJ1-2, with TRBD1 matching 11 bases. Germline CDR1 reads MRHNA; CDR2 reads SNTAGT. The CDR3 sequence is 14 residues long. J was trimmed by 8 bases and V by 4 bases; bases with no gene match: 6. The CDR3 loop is CASSVTGTGGGYTF. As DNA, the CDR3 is TGTGCCAGCAGTGTCACCGGGACAGGGGGAGGCTACACCTTC.